The entry below describes one T cell receptor beta chain. What it recognizes is unknown. In germline, CDR1 is SGHAT, CDR2 FQNNGV. J was trimmed by 6 bases and V by 6 bases; bases with no gene match: 4. CDR3 length: 12 amino acids. This entry belongs to a study of shared clonotypes between healthy human individuals. Selected positively for CCR7 and CD45RO-negative, naive CD8 cells excluded terminally differentiated effector memory CD45RA+ cells. TCRdb keeps only in-frame clones here, not all; method: immunoSEQ multiplex PCR. This repertoire shows some 2,100,000 clones, roughly 91% found once; its top ten account for about 1.5%. Study-wide points: Memory subsets had estimated richness that was generally smaller than that of naive subsets.

The sequenced sample was naive CD8+ T cells from PBMCs. This chain uses TRBV11-2 with TRBJ2-7; 8 nucleotides agree with TRBD2. This clonotype was sampled from a young man in good health. Some clones in this sample may be carry-over from other donors' samples. CDR3 DNA: TGTGCCAGCAGACCCGGGGGGGGCGAGCAGTACTTC. It encodes CASRPGGGEQYF.